Below, 26 T cell receptor beta chains from the same sample are listed, as sequenced in a study of shared clonotypes between healthy human individuals. Clones were sequenced by immunoSEQ multiplex PCR, and TCRdb holds only the in-frame ones, with some missing. The table includes about 800,000 clones, 90% to 98% detected once. Positively selected for CCR7, the CD45RO-negative cells used as naive CD8 cells excluded terminally differentiated effector memory CD45RA+ cells. Sequenced input: naive CD8+ T cells sorted from blood. These receptors originate from a man aged 25 to 40 in good health.

V usage is TRBV9 and J usage is TRBJ2-7; TRBD1 agrees at 10 bases. The CDR3 contains 13 residues. Losses at the gene ends were 7 bases for V and 3 bases for J; bases not matched to a gene: 4. CDR1 and CDR2 (germline): SGDLS, YYNGEE. The CDR3 nucleotides are TGTGCCAGCTCTGGACAGGGGGACTACGAGCAGTACTTC. Translated, it gives CASSGQGDYEQYF.

This chain links TRBV11-2 with TRBJ2-5; TRBD2 matches at 8 bases. Trimming took 4 bases from V and 1 from J; bases not matched to a gene: 8. Germline-derived CDR1 and CDR2 are SGHAT and FQNNGV. CDR3 length: 16 residues. CDR3 nucleotide sequence: TGTGCCAGCAGCTCTACCGGGACTAGAGGCCAAGAGACCCAGTACTTC. Amino acid sequence: CASSSTGTRGQETQYF.

J is TRBJ2-1 and V is TRBV7-8, with 7 bases aligning to TRBD2. The CDR3 contains 16 residues. Per the germline V gene, CDR1 is SGHVS and CDR2 is FQNEAQ. The V gene end was trimmed by 5 bases and the J gene end by 0 bases; junction bases not matched to a gene: 7. The CDR3, as DNA: TGTGCCAGCAGCCTTCGAGCGGGGAGCTCCTACAATGAGCAGTTCTTC. It yields the protein CASSLRAGSSYNEQFF.

The rearrangement links TRBV28 to TRBJ2-7; TRBD1 matches 9 bases. CDR3 length: 17 residues. V lost 5 bases and J lost 2; bases outside the gene matches: 13. CDR1 is MDHEN, CDR2 SYDVKM, per germline. The CDR3 sequence is CASSLITGTGNPYEQYF. DNA for the CDR3: TGTGCCAGCAGTCTTATTACCGGGACAGGGAATCCCTACGAGCAGTACTTC.

The chain is built from TRBV27 and TRBJ2-3, with 9 nucleotides matching TRBD1. Per germline, CDR1 MNHEY and CDR2 SMNVEV (reference sequence). This CDR3 comprises 18 residues. V gave up 3 bases and J gave up 1 base; unmatched junction bases: 11. DNA of the CDR3: TGTGCCAGCAGTTTCGGACCGGGACAGGGATGGGGCACAGATACGCAGTATTTT. Its translation: CASSFGPGQGWGTDTQYF.

As regards this clone: This sample includes further DNA sequences coding for the same CDR3. The J gene is TRBJ2-7, the V gene TRBV27, with 11 nucleotides matching TRBD1. The ends lost 5 bases at V and 4 bases at J; junction bases unmatched: 4. The germline V gene encodes CDR1 MNHEY and CDR2 SMNVEV (reference sequence). The CDR3 covers 14 residues. CDR3 loop: CASSIGQGAYEQYF. CDR3 bases: TGTGCCAGCAGTATCGGACAGGGGGCTTACGAGCAGTACTTC.

This rearrangement joins TRBV4-1 to TRBJ1-2, with a tentative D call TRBD1 (5 bases). CDR3 length: 16 amino acids. V was trimmed by 0 bases and J by 3 bases, leaving 14 bases between them. Germline CDR1 and CDR2: MGHRA and YSYEKL. The CDR3 reads CASSQDPFGGDYGYTF. Written as DNA, the CDR3 is TGCGCCAGCAGCCAAGATCCCTTTGGGGGAGACTATGGCTACACCTTC.

The chain employs TRBV5-1 and TRBJ1-4; no clear D gene. The CDR3 has 14 amino acids. Germline V CDR1 and CDR2: SGHRS, YFSETQ. V shed 5 bases and J shed 0 bases, with 8 bases lying between them. This CDR3 is CASSFVSTNEKLFF. In DNA form, the CDR3 reads TGCGCCAGCAGTTTCGTGTCAACTAATGAAAAACTGTTTTTT. Combining the CDR3 with reference TRBV5-1 and TRBJ1-4 gives the whole variable domain KAGVTQTPRYLIKTRGQQVTLSCSPISGHRSVSWYQQTPGQGLQFLFEYFSETQRNKGNFPGRFSGRQFSNSRSEMNVSTLELGDSALYLCASSFVSTNEKLFFGSGTQLSVL.

Here the CDR3 DNA reads TGTGCCAGCTCCGAAGGGACTGTAAGCTCCTACAATGAGCAGTTCTTC. Its translation is CASSEGTVSSYNEQFF. The rearrangement joins TRBV18 to TRBJ2-1; TRBD2 is a possible D gene (6 bases). Germline V CDR1 and CDR2: KGHSH, LQKENI. The CDR3 loop spans 16 amino acids. V lost 6 bases to trimming and J lost 0 bases, with 15 bases between them. Full variable domain (remainder filled in from reference TRBV18 and TRBJ2-1): NAGVMQNPRHLVRRRGQEARLRCSPMKGHSHVYWYRQLPEEGLKFMVYLQKENIIDESGMPKERFSAEFPKEGPSILRIQQVVRGDSAAYFCASSEGTVSSYNEQFFGPGTRLTVL.

The rearrangement links TRBV6-1 to TRBJ2-7; TRBD2 is a possible D gene (5 bases). V was pared by 3 bases and J by 7 bases, with 13 bases between. CDR3 size: 13 residues. Germline V gene data show CDR1 as MNHNS and CDR2 as SASEGT. CDR3 region: CASSDYGVGEQYF. CDR3 nucleotide sequence: TGTGCCAGCAGTGATTACGGGGTCGGGGAGCAGTACTTC.

The CDR3 DNA is TGTGCCATCAGTGATTACAGGGGGCGCGAAGCTTTCTTT. Amino acids: CAISDYRGREAFF. The rearrangement links TRBV10-3 to TRBJ1-1; TRBD1 matches at 9 bases. Losses at the gene ends were 3 bases for V and 8 bases for J; bases not matched to a gene: 4. The germline gives CDR1 ENHRY, CDR2 SYGVKD. This CDR3 has 13 residues.

The genes are TRBV10-3 and TRBJ2-5, with 9 bases that match TRBD2. V shed 6 bases, J shed 5 bases, and the junction held 7 bases outside the gene matches. Germline CDR1 is ENHRY and CDR2 is SYGVKD. The length of the CDR3 is 14 residues. Here the CDR3 reads CAIRPGLAAETQYF. The CDR3 nucleotides are TGTGCCATCAGACCGGGACTAGCCGCGGAGACCCAGTACTTC.

J is TRBJ2-1 and V is TRBV9, with a possible D match to TRBD1 (5 bases). The germline gives CDR1 SGDLS, CDR2 YYNGEE. The CDR3 length is 15 residues. V gave up 2 bases and J gave up 2 bases, with 11 bases separating them. The CDR3, as DNA: TGTGCCAGCAGCGTGTCTGGGGCGACCTACAATGAGCAGTTCTTC. Its translation: CASSVSGATYNEQFF.

The V call is TRBV7-3, the J call TRBJ2-7; the D call may be TRBD1 or TRBD2 (5 bases each). CDR1 and CDR2 from the germline V gene are SGHTA and FQGTGA. CDR3 length: 14 amino acids. The V end was cut by 5 bases, the J end by 3 bases, with 14 bases between. CDR3 coding DNA: TGTGCCAGCAGCCCCGGGGCAGATAACTACGAGCAGTACTTC. Its protein is CASSPGADNYEQYF.

Worth noting for this clone: The junction shows a germline mismatch at one end, possibly a read error. The chain recombines TRBV27 with TRBJ1-2; 8 bases line up with TRBD1. This CDR3 has 12 residues. CDR1 is MNHEY, CDR2 SMNVEV, per germline (reference sequence). The CDR3 spells CASRGQAYGHTF. DNA of the CDR3: TGTGCCAGCAGGGGACAGGCCTATGGCCACACCTTC.

The chain couples TRBV7-9 to TRBJ2-3, with 11 bases aligning to TRBD2. The germline V gene encodes CDR1 SEHNR and CDR2 FQNEAQ (reference sequence). J was trimmed by 2 bases and V by 2 bases; bases with no gene match: 3. The CDR3 extends over 16 amino acids. CDR3 in DNA: TGTGCCAGCAGCTTAATGACTAGCGGGAACACAGATACGCAGTATTTT. The encoded protein is CASSLMTSGNTDTQYF.

The V gene is TRBV30, the J gene TRBJ1-5; D ambiguous. This CDR3 is 13 amino acids long. CDR1 is GTSNPN, CDR2 SVGIG, per germline (reference sequence). Trimming shortened V by 1 base and J by 2 bases, and 6 bases separated the two germline ends. CDR3 residues: CAWSGAGNQPQHF. The CDR3 nucleotides read TGTGCCTGGAGTGGGGCGGGCAATCAGCCCCAGCATTTT. Looking up the rest from reference TRBV30 and TRBJ1-5 gives the full variable domain: SQTIHQWPATLVQPVGSPLSLECTVEGTSNPNLYWYRQAAGRGLQLLFYSVGIGQISSEVPQNLSASRPQDRQFILSSKKLLLSDSGFYLCAWSGAGNQPQHFGDGTRLSIL.

The chain has TRBV5-1 and TRBJ2-7; D possibly corresponds to TRBD1 (6 bases). Germline V gene sequence: CDR1 SGHRS, CDR2 YFSETQ. CDR3 size: 15 residues. The V end lost 2 bases, the J end lost 0 bases, and 12 bases lay between the germline ends. The CDR3 region is CASSLYPGHSYEQYF. The CDR3 bases are TGCGCCAGCAGCTTATACCCGGGACACTCCTACGAGCAGTACTTC.

The chain uses TRBV28 and TRBJ1-5; D unclear. This CDR3 has 14 residues. Trimming shortened V by 4 bases and J by 2 bases, and 9 bases separated the two germline ends. CDR1 and CDR2 from the germline V gene are MDHEN and SYDVKM. CDR3 sequence: CASSSSGGNQPQHF. The CDR3 region has the DNA TGTGCCAGCAGTTCGAGCGGAGGCAATCAGCCCCAGCATTTT.

J is TRBJ2-5 and V is TRBV5-1; possibly TRBD1 for D (5 bases). The CDR3 is made up of 14 amino acids. V shed 0 bases and J shed 5 bases, with 11 bases lying between them. Germline values: CDR1 SGHRS, CDR2 YFSETQ. CDR3 in DNA: TGCGCCAGCAGCTTGGGGCAGGGTCTGGAGACCCAGTACTTC. This translates into CASSLGQGLETQYF.

There are a few counts of this clone. The genes are TRBV5-1 and TRBJ1-1; TRBD1 might be the D (5 bases). Looked up from germline, CDR1 is SGHRS and CDR2 is YFSETQ. Trimming pared 0 bases from V and 1 base from J, leaving 10 bases between. The CDR3 spans 15 residues. As DNA, the CDR3 is TGCGCCAGCAGCTTGGAGGCCGGGACGAACACTGAAGCTTTCTTT. This codes for CASSLEAGTNTEAFF.

The chain links TRBV30 to TRBJ2-1; perhaps TRBD2 as D (5 bases). Germline CDR1 is GTSNPN and CDR2 is SVGIG (reference sequence). V dropped 2 bases and J dropped 4 bases, with 15 bases sitting between them. The CDR3 runs to 15 residues. CDR3 sequence (DNA): TGTGCCTGGAGTTACCGAGCAGAGGGATACAATGAGCAGTTCTTC. This translates into CAWSYRAEGYNEQFF.

The rearrangement links TRBV4-1 to TRBJ2-3; 8 bases map to TRBD2. Germline CDR1 and CDR2: MGHRA and YSYEKL. The V and J ends lost 3 bases and 5 bases, in that order; junction bases with no gene match: 13. This CDR3 comprises 17 residues. In DNA form, the CDR3 reads TGCGCCAGCAGCCACCAGAGTAGCGGGATAACAGTAGATACGCAGTATTTT. Protein product: CASSHQSSGITVDTQYF.

This clone was counted a single time. The chain links TRBV7-6 to TRBJ2-7, with D possibly TRBD1 on 6 matching bases. The CDR3 runs to 14 residues. V dropped 2 bases and J dropped 1 base, with 9 bases sitting between them. Per germline, CDR1 SGHVS and CDR2 FNYEAQ. CDR3 protein: CASSLMDSSYEQYF. CDR3 sequence (DNA): TGTGCCAGCAGCTTAATGGACAGTTCCTACGAGCAGTACTTC.

The chain carries TRBV6-6 and TRBJ2-7; possible D gene TRBD2, 6 bases. With 0 bases removed from V and 2 bases from J, the gap between germline ends came to 14 bases. Germline CDR1 MNHNY, CDR2 SVGAGI (reference sequence). The CDR3 has 16 residues. The CDR3 here is CASSYSVSSEAYEQYF. The DNA of the CDR3 is TGTGCCAGCAGTTACTCGGTTTCTAGCGAGGCCTACGAGCAGTACTTC.

The genes are TRBV2 and TRBJ2-2; D unresolved. The CDR3 is 15 amino acids. With 3 bases removed from V and 0 bases from J, the gap between germline ends came to 8 bases. Germline V gene data show CDR1 as SNHLY and CDR2 as FYNNEI. The CDR3 bases are TGTGCCAGCAGTGAGCTGGTGACGAACACCGGGGAGCTGTTTTTT. It yields the protein CASSELVTNTGELFF.